This T cell receptor (beta chain) was recorded in a study of blood T cell repertoires in COVID-19. Participants spanned ages 18 to 89 years and resided in 24 US areas. Cohort assignment relied on participant-reported clinical history. Original analysis: Counts of nucleated cells, estimated from reference gene primer amplification, were obtained. Assay used: immunoSEQ multiplex PCR; TCRdb lists only in-frame clones, some missing. V, J and clone size reflect that table, while D and trimming were determined from the DNA. The table records 250,000 to 300,000 clones, 70% to 90% of them present only once. Germline V gene sequence: CDR1 LNHDA, CDR2 SQIVND (reference sequence). The CDR3 has 15 residues. The germline V and J ends were trimmed by 4 bases and 0 bases, with 13 bases remaining between them.

The sequence derives from a woman aged 55 to 70 in a cohort exposed to, infected with or recovered from COVID-19 (not recorded which). Sequenced: PBMCs or T cells enriched from blood (not recorded which). The chain has TRBV19 and TRBJ2-7; no clear D. The DNA of the CDR3 is TGTGCCAGTAGTACCGGCCTTGGCGGCTCCTACGAGCAGTACTTC. Translation gives CASSTGLGGSYEQYF.